This is a list of T cell receptor beta chains from one sample in a study of CD8+ T cells in alopecia areata. This table comes from immunoSEQ multiplex PCR, and its TCRdb copy is limited to in-frame clones, with some not included. The profile shows about 97,000 clones, around 45% of them singletons. The sequencing input was CD4+ T cells sorted from blood. Every receptor here comes from a human donor with alopecia areata. Both conserved end residues are part of each CDR3. The D gene is left open where the match is weak. Part of the rows lack a size; the others show once, few, many or a class for expanded clones.

V: TRBV29-1; size: NA; D: NA; J: TRBJ2-7; DNA: TGCAGCGTTGGTAGCCACGAGCAGTACTTC; CDR3: CSVGSHEQYF
V: TRBV28; size: NA; D: NA; J: TRBJ2-2; DNA: TGTGCCAGCAGTCAAACAGCGATATCGAACACCGGGGAGCTGTTTTTT; CDR3: CASSQTAISNTGELFF
V: TRBV29-1; size: few; D: NA; J: TRBJ1-5; DNA: TGCAGCGTTTCTGAACGGAGCAATCAGCCCCAGCATTTT; CDR3: CSVSERSNQPQHF
V: TRBV27; size: few; D: NA; J: TRBJ2-3; DNA: TGTGCCAGCAGTTTGACGCCGGGAGTGCCTACAGATACGCAGTATTTT; CDR3: CASSLTPGVPTDTQYF
V: TRBV25-1; size: few; D: NA; J: TRBJ2-3; DNA: TGTGCCAGCAGCGTAGGGTGGTCAGGGCCGGCAGATACGCAGTATTTT; CDR3: CASSVGWSGPADTQYF
V: TRBV29-1; size: many; D: TRBD2; J: TRBJ2-3; DNA: TGCAGCGTGGCCGGGACTAGCGGGGGGCGAGGCACAGATACGCAGTATTTT; CDR3: CSVAGTSGGRGTDTQYF
V: TRBV15; size: NA; D: NA; J: TRBJ2-5; DNA: TGTGCCACCAGCAGATCAACAGACGGAGGGACCCAGTACTTC; CDR3: CATSRSTDGGTQYF
V: TRBV7-3; size: NA; D: TRBD2; J: TRBJ2-3; DNA: TGTGCCAGCAGCTCGCTATCGACTAGCGGGGACTCAGATACGCAGTATTTT; CDR3: CASSSLSTSGDSDTQYF
V: TRBV29-1; size: NA; D: TRBD1; J: TRBJ1-1; DNA: TGCAGCGCTGGACAGGGGAACACTGAAGCTTTCTTT; CDR3: CSAGQGNTEAFF
V: TRBV25-1; size: NA; D: NA; J: TRBJ2-2; DNA: TGTGCCAGCAGTGTTCGAGGGGTCACCGGGGAGCTGTTTTTT; CDR3: CASSVRGVTGELFF
V: TRBV28; size: NA; D: TRBD2; J: TRBJ2-7; DNA: TGTGCCAGCAGTTTATTCCCATTGGCGGGAGTGACGGGCGAGCAGTACTTC; CDR3: CASSLFPLAGVTGEQYF
V: TRBV29-1; size: few; D: NA; J: TRBJ1-5; DNA: TGCAGCGTTGAGCTGTCAGGGGATCAGCCCCAGCATTTT; CDR3: CSVELSGDQPQHF
V: TRBV29-1; size: few; D: NA; J: TRBJ2-2; DNA: TGCAGCGTGGGGGCCGGAGAACAAGGAACCGGGGAGCTGTTTTTT; CDR3: CSVGAGEQGTGELFF
V: TRBV29-1; size: NA; D: TRBD1; J: TRBJ1-4; DNA: TGCAGCGTGGACACAGGGGCCAATAATGAAAAACTGTTTTTT; CDR3: CSVDTGANNEKLFF
V: TRBV7-2; size: few; D: NA; J: TRBJ2-3; DNA: TGTGCCAGCAGCTCGACTAGATTGGGAGATACGCAGTATTTT; CDR3: CASSSTRLGDTQYF
V: TRBV29-1; size: few; D: NA; J: TRBJ1-1; DNA: TGCAGCGTGACCCCGGGGAGGGGGAACACTGAAGCTTTCTTT; CDR3: CSVTPGRGNTEAFF
V: TRBV5-6; size: NA; D: NA; J: TRBJ2-3; DNA: TGTGCCAGCAGCTTGGCGGGCCGCGGCGGAGATACGCAGTATTTT; CDR3: CASSLAGRGGDTQYF
V: TRBV10-3; size: NA; D: NA; J: TRBJ2-5; DNA: TGTGCCATCAGCGAGCCTCATACCACCCTGGGGACCCAGTACTTC; CDR3: CAISEPHTTLGTQYF
V: TRBV5-4; size: NA; D: TRBD2; J: TRBJ2-5; DNA: TGTGCCAGCAGCTTTGGACTAGCGGGGGCCCTAGAGACCCAGTACTTC; CDR3: CASSFGLAGALETQYF
V: TRBV25-1; size: NA; D: NA; J: TRBJ2-3; DNA: TGTGCCAGCAGTGGTACCCTCCCAGATACGCAGTATTTT; CDR3: CASSGTLPDTQYF
V: TRBV5-1; size: NA; D: TRBD2; J: TRBJ2-2; DNA: TGCGCCAGCAGCTTGAGACTAGCGGAGCTGAACACCGGGGAGCTGTTTTTT; CDR3: CASSLRLAELNTGELFF
V: TRBV15; size: NA; D: NA; J: TRBJ1-6; DNA: TGTGCCACCAGCACGACCGGAACAGGGAAATCACCCCTCCACTTT; CDR3: CATSTTGTGKSPLHF
V: TRBV30; size: NA; D: TRBD1; J: TRBJ2-7; DNA: TGTGCCTGGGCAGGGGGTCGTTTGGGTGAGCAGTACTTC; CDR3: CAWAGGRLGEQYF
V: TRBV5-1; size: few; D: NA; J: TRBJ2-5; DNA: TGCGCCAGCAGCTTGGGAGTTCAAGAGACCCAGTACTTC; CDR3: CASSLGVQETQYF
V: TRBV2; size: NA; D: TRBD2; J: TRBJ2-3; DNA: TGTGCCAGCAAGGGACTAGCGGGAGGTACAGATACGCAGTATTTT; CDR3: CASKGLAGGTDTQYF
V: TRBV30; size: NA; D: NA; J: TRBJ1-5; DNA: TGTGCCTGGAGTCTGGGGGCGGGACAGCCCCAGCATTTT; CDR3: CAWSLGAGQPQHF
V: TRBV7-6; size: NA; D: NA; J: TRBJ2-7; DNA: TGTGCCAGCAGCTTGGGGCAGCGCCCTGCGAACGAGCAGTACTTC; CDR3: CASSLGQRPANEQYF
V: TRBV6-5; size: few; D: NA; J: TRBJ2-5; DNA: TGTGCCAGCAGTACAGGTCTCGGAGAGACCCAGTACTTC; CDR3: CASSTGLGETQYF
V: TRBV7-9; size: NA; D: TRBD1; J: TRBJ2-3; DNA: TGTGCCAGCAGCCATGGGACAGTCACAGATACGCAGTATTTT; CDR3: CASSHGTVTDTQYF
V: TRBV30; size: NA; D: NA; J: TRBJ1-4; DNA: TGTGCCTGGAGCCCAGGCCTCAATGAAAAACTGTTTTTT; CDR3: CAWSPGLNEKLFF
V: TRBV4-3; size: NA; D: NA; J: TRBJ2-7; DNA: TGCGCCAGCAGCCTTGGGGACGAGCAGTACTTC; CDR3: CASSLGDEQYF